This is a list of T cell receptor beta chains from one sample in a study of T-cell reconstitution after alpha-beta-depleted transplantation in children. TCRdb ran MiXCR on the PCR reads and lists one entry per CDR3 protein. The sample holds roughly 790,000 distinct CDR3 sequences, roughly 15% seen once. Sequences were derived from PBMCs, mostly from graft donor cells, sampled 360 days after TCRalphabeta/CD19-depleted stem cell transplant. All receptors come from a male patient between 10 and 17 years old who had a stem cell transplant for acute lymphoblastic leukemia, so the T cells may come from the graft donor. Each CDR3 is given with its conserved first and last residue. The order of the fields is D gene, clone size, V gene, J gene, CDR3 DNA, CDR3 protein. A D gene is named only where the DNA matches it firmly. Some rows mark clone size as missing; the rest say once, few, many or name a class of expanded clone.

TRBD2,few,TRBV5-1,TRBJ2-1,TGCGCCAGCAGCGTCCCGGGGGGCAATGAGCAGTTCTTC,CASSVPGGNEQFF
TRBD1,few,TRBV7-2,TRBJ2-5,TGTGCCAGCAGCTTAGGGTGGGGACAGGGCGAGACCCAGTACTTC,CASSLGWGQGETQYF
NA,many,TRBV2,TRBJ2-3,TGTGCCAGCAGCACTCTAGCGATTCCCACTCTCACAGATACGCAGTATTTT,CASSTLAIPTLTDTQYF
NA,NA,TRBV20-1,TRBJ2-3,TGCAGTGCTAACGGGGGCCAGTCTGACACAGATACGCAGTATTTT,CSANGGQSDTDTQYF
TRBD1,NA,TRBV4-1,TRBJ1-1,TGCGCCAGCAGCGCACGGACAGGGAACACTGAAGCTTTCTTT,CASSARTGNTEAFF
TRBD2,many,TRBV4-2,TRBJ2-3,TGTGCCAGCAGCCGGTCTCCGAGGGCGGGAGGGTCGGCAGATACGCAGTATTTT,CASSRSPRAGGSADTQYF
NA,many,TRBV20-1,TRBJ2-7,TGCAGTGCTAGGCCTGGGACGCCCTACGAGCAGTACTTC,CSARPGTPYEQYF
TRBD2,NA,TRBV15,TRBJ2-3,TGTGCCACCCGTCTAGCGGCCACAGATACGCAGTATTTT,CATRLAATDTQYF
TRBD2,few,TRBV24-1,TRBJ2-5,TGTGCCACCAGTCGGCGGGAGGCCTGGCTCAACCAAGAGACCCAGTACTTC,CATSRREAWLNQETQYF
NA,NA,TRBV9,TRBJ2-7,TGTGCCAGCAGCGTAGGGGATTACGAGCAGTACTTC,CASSVGDYEQYF
NA,few,TRBV9,TRBJ2-7,TGTGCCAGCAGCGTAGAGAAGGGCGAGCAGTACTTC,CASSVEKGEQYF
TRBD1,few,TRBV27,TRBJ2-7,TGTGCCAGCAAAGCCGGGACAGGGCTCTACGAGCAGTACTTC,CASKAGTGLYEQYF
TRBD2,NA,TRBV7-3,TRBJ2-1,TGTGCCAGCAGCTTACGTCCTAGCGGGGATTACAATGAGCAGTTCTTC,CASSLRPSGDYNEQFF
NA,NA,TRBV7-9,TRBJ1-3,TGTGCCAGCACGGCGGGCCGAGGGGGAAACACCATATATTTT,CASTAGRGGNTIYF
NA,many,TRBV7-9,TRBJ2-7,TGTGCCAGCAGTTTCAGCCCCTCCTACGAGCAGTACTTC,CASSFSPSYEQYF
NA,few,TRBV12-3/TRBV12-4,TRBJ2-7,TGTGCCAGCAGTTTTTCACTAGCCGAGCAGTACTTC,CASSFSLAEQYF
NA,NA,TRBV5-4,TRBJ2-1,TGTGCCAGCAGCTTCGGCGACAGTGAGTTCTTC,CASSFGDSEFF
NA,few,TRBV12-3/TRBV12-4,TRBJ1-3,TGTGCCAGCAGCCACATGGTCTCTCTCTCTGGAAACACCATATATTTT,CASSHMVSLSGNTIYF
TRBD2,NA,TRBV20-1,TRBJ2-1,TGCAGTGCTAGACACCGAGCGGGGGTGGGAGAGCAGTTCTTC,CSARHRAGVGEQFF
NA,NA,TRBV12-3/TRBV12-4,TRBJ2-1,TGTGCCAGCAGTTTTGAGAGCGGTGCCTACAATGAGCAGTTCTTC,CASSFESGAYNEQFF
TRBD2,few,TRBV5-1,TRBJ2-2,TGCGCCAGCAGCGGCGGACTAGTTGTTTTGGACGGGGAGCTGTTTTTT,CASSGGLVVLDGELFF
NA,few,TRBV6-5,TRBJ2-7,TGTGCCAGCAGTTACTCCACCTTATCGTACGAGCAGTACTTC,CASSYSTLSYEQYF
TRBD2,few,TRBV7-2,TRBJ2-5,TGTGCCAGCAGCTGGGGGGCTAGCGGGTACCAAGAGACCCAGTACTTC,CASSWGASGYQETQYF
NA,NA,TRBV4-1,TRBJ2-2,TGCGCCAGCAGCCAAGGACTAGCGAACACCGGGGAGCTGTTTTTT,CASSQGLANTGELFF
TRBD2,few,TRBV7-3,TRBJ2-1,TGTGCCAGCAGCTTTTTAGCGGGTACCTACAATGAGCAGTTCTTC,CASSFLAGTYNEQFF
TRBD1,few,TRBV3-1,TRBJ2-1,TGTGCCAGCAGCCAGAAGACCTTGGACAGGTTCGATGAGCAGTTCTTC,CASSQKTLDRFDEQFF
TRBD1,NA,TRBV28,TRBJ2-7,TGTGCCAGCAGTCTACCGACAGGGGGCTCAGGGTTTTTGTTC,CASSLPTGGSGFLF
NA,many,TRBV28,TRBJ1-3,TGTGCCAGCAGCGAGACCTTCTTATCTGGAAACACCATATATTTT,CASSETFLSGNTIYF
TRBD2,NA,TRBV5-1,TRBJ2-7,TGCGCCAGCAGCTTAGGAGCGGGAGTTCGCGACGAGCAGTACTTC,CASSLGAGVRDEQYF
TRBD1,NA,TRBV12-3/TRBV12-4,TRBJ2-1,TGTGCCAGCAGAAACTCAGGGGGAAACTTATACAATGAGCAGTTCTTC,CASRNSGGNLYNEQFF
NA,NA,TRBV20-1,TRBJ1-2,TGCAGTGCTAGTTTGGGACACAATTTAGGGGGCTACACCTTC,CSASLGHNLGGYTF
NA,few,TRBV29-1,TRBJ2-7,TGCAGCGTTGAAAAAAGTACAGGGAACGAGCAGTACTTC,CSVEKSTGNEQYF
NA,many,TRBV28,TRBJ2-3,TGTGCCAGCCCCCCACCGGCCAGTGTAGGAACAGATACGCAGTATTTT,CASPPPASVGTDTQYF
TRBD1,NA,TRBV12-3/TRBV12-4,TRBJ2-5,TGTGCCAGCAGTCCCTACGACAGGGACCAAGAGACCCAGTACTTC,CASSPYDRDQETQYF
TRBD1,few,TRBV6-2/TRBV6-3,TRBJ2-1,TGTGCCAGCACCTACGGGACAGGGCACAATGAGCAGTTCTTC,CASTYGTGHNEQFF
NA,NA,TRBV12-3/TRBV12-4,TRBJ2-5,TGTGCCAGCAGCCCTAGGGAGTTGACCCAGTACTTC,CASSPRELTQYF
TRBD1,many,TRBV7-2,TRBJ2-7,TGTGCCAGCAGCTTACCGGGACAGTTACACGAGCAGTACTTC,CASSLPGQLHEQYF